What follows are 18 T cell receptor beta chains derived from one specimen sequenced in a study of T cells after yellow fever vaccination. MiXCR, applied by TCRdb to the 5' RACE reads, yields one record per CDR3 protein. The profile shows under 150,000 distinct CDR3 sequences, around 7.7% of them singletons. The source material was CD4+ T cells sorted from PBMCs, sampled 5 days after the yellow fever booster vaccination. The source of these receptors is a young man who received the YFV17D yellow fever vaccine.

This clonotype came up many times. This chain connects TRBV11-2 to TRBJ2-7; 9 positions agree with TRBD1. The CDR3 is made up of 14 amino acids. The V gene's germline CDR1 is SGHAT and CDR2 FQNNGV. J was trimmed by 9 bases and V by 4 bases; bases with no gene match: 10. The CDR3 protein is CASSSAQGALWQYF. As DNA, the CDR3 is TGTGCCAGCAGCTCCGCACAGGGGGCTTTATGGCAGTACTTC.

Ten or more counts support this clonotype. CDR3 region: CSVERGKGETQYF. DNA for the CDR3: TGCAGCGTTGAGAGAGGGAAAGGGGAGACCCAGTACTTC. The V call is TRBV29-1, the J call TRBJ2-5, with D possibly matching TRBD2 (5 bases). V lost 3 bases, J lost 5 bases, and 13 bases lay in between. The CDR3 loop spans 13 amino acids. Looked up from germline, CDR1 is SQVTM and CDR2 is ANQGSEA. Full variable domain (outside the CDR3, taken from reference TRBV29-1 and TRBJ2-5): SAVISQKPSRDICQRGTSLTIQCQVDSQVTMMFWYRQQPGQSLTLIATANQGSEATYESGFVIDKFPISRPNLTFSTLTVSNMSPEDSSIYLCSVERGKGETQYFGPGTRLLVL.

This clonotype was counted many times. The chain has TRBV19 and TRBJ2-7; D is possibly TRBD1 (5 bases). The ends were cut back, 6 bases at V and 0 bases at J, with 15 bases in the middle. Germline CDR1 reads LNHDA; CDR2 reads SQIVND (reference sequence). The CDR3 runs 15 residues. This CDR3 reads CASSRWGRNSYEQYF. As DNA, the CDR3 is TGTGCCAGTAGCAGGTGGGGCAGGAACTCCTACGAGCAGTACTTC.

This clonotype was recorded many times. The chain is built from TRBV7-2 and TRBJ2-7; 9 bases match TRBD2. Germline V CDR1 and CDR2: SGHTA, FQGNSA. J gave up 5 bases and V 1 base, and 6 bases lay outside the gene matches. The CDR3 is 15 residues long. CDR3: CASSLGASGNDEQYF. The CDR3 nucleotides are TGTGCCAGCAGCTTAGGGGCTAGCGGGAACGACGAGCAGTACTTC.

This clonotype was seen many times. The chain carries TRBV7-9 and TRBJ1-1, with TRBD1 as a possible D gene (6 bases). The CDR3 has 14 amino acids. Trimming pared 1 base from V and 1 base from J, leaving 7 bases between. Germline V gene data show CDR1 as SEHNR and CDR2 as FQNEAQ (reference sequence). The CDR3 spells CASSLGTANTEAFF. Here the CDR3 DNA reads TGTGCCAGCAGCTTAGGGACAGCGAACACTGAAGCTTTCTTT.

As regards this clonotype: A much larger clone is a single base away; this may be a read error. The J gene is TRBJ1-4, the V gene TRBV7-9, with D possibly TRBD1 on 5 matching bases. Looked up from germline, CDR1 is SEHNR and CDR2 is FQNEAQ (reference sequence). V lost 0 bases, J lost 7 bases, and 12 bases lay in between. The CDR3 totals 15 residues. CDR3 sequence: CASSLAEMRGEKLFF. The CDR3 nucleotides are TGTGCCAGCAGCTTAGCGGAAATGAGGGGTGAAAAACTGTTTTTT.

This clonotype has ten or more counts. V usage is TRBV12-3 or TRBV12-4 and J usage is TRBJ2-5; the D is unclear. CDR3 size: 13 residues. Between the trimmed V and J ends, which lost 2 bases and 5 bases, there was a span of 9 bases. The CDR3 region is CASSLLVSETQYF. CDR3 nucleotides: TGTGCCAGCAGTTTACTAGTTTCCGAGACCCAGTACTTC.

This clonotype was observed at least ten times. The V and J genes are TRBV27 and TRBJ2-7; 9 nucleotides align to TRBD1. Germline V lookup: CDR1 MNHEY, CDR2 SMNVEV (reference sequence). The trim removed 0 bases at V and 6 bases at J, leaving 6 bases unmatched. The CDR3 is 15 residues long. The CDR3 nucleotides are TGTGCCAGCAGTTTATCACAGGGGGCGCTTGGCGAGCAGTACTTC. Translation: CASSLSQGALGEQYF.

This clonotype was counted ten times or more. Relative to the germline gene, one junction end is altered; a read error may explain this. The rearrangement links TRBV20-1 to TRBJ2-7; D gene ambiguous. Germline assignment: CDR1 DFQATT and CDR2 SNEGSKA (reference sequence). The CDR3 is 13 amino acids. The CDR3 bases are TGCAGTGCTAGTCTCCGGGCCTCCGACGAGCAGTACTTC. Amino acid sequence: CSASLRASDEQYF.

This clonotype was recorded a few times. This rearrangement joins TRBV20-1 to TRBJ2-3; 8 bases align to TRBD2. With 6 bases clipped from V and 0 bases from J, the junction kept 17 bases outside the gene matches. The germline gives CDR1 DFQATT, CDR2 SNEGSKA (reference sequence). The CDR3 runs to 18 residues. The CDR3 DNA reads as TGCAGTGCGGACGGGAGGGCCGGACTCCCTTCTAGCACAGATACGCAGTATTTT. Translation gives CSADGRAGLPSSTDTQYF.

The sample holds many counts of this clonotype. V and J are TRBV7-9 and TRBJ1-5, with D possibly TRBD1 on 5 matching bases. The V end was cut by 6 bases, the J end by 6 bases, with 15 bases between. CDR1 and CDR2 from the germline V gene are SEHNR and FQNEAQ (reference sequence). CDR3 size: 14 residues. CDR3 bases: TGTGCCAGCAGTCAACAGGAAAGTCGTCAGCCCCAGCATTTT. Protein sequence: CASSQQESRQPQHF. Based on the CDR3 plus reference TRBV7-9 and TRBJ1-5, the full variable domain is DTGVSQNPRHKITKRGQNVTFRCDPISEHNRLYWYRQTLGQGPEFLTYFQNEAQLEKSRLLSDRFSAERPKGSFSTLEIQRTEQGDSAMYLCASSQQESRQPQHFGDGTRLSIL.

This clonotype was detected ten times or more. The V and J genes are TRBV19 and TRBJ2-3; 12 nucleotides match TRBD2. CDR3 length: 15 amino acids. After removal of 6 bases from V and 4 bases from J, the junction contained 5 bases not matched to a gene. Germline V CDR1 and CDR2: LNHDA, SQIVND (reference sequence). The CDR3 sequence is CASRTSGRRADTQYF. The CDR3 region has the DNA TGTGCCAGTAGAACTAGCGGGAGGAGGGCAGATACGCAGTATTTT.

This clonotype was seen many times. J is TRBJ2-5 and V is TRBV3-1, with 8 positions matching TRBD2. V was pared by 3 bases and J by 1 base, with 7 bases of the junction left unmatched. This CDR3 is built from 16 residues. The germline CDR1 and CDR2 sequences are LGHDT and YNNKEL (reference sequence). DNA for the CDR3: TGTGCCAGCAGCCATGGTTTAGCGGGAAGCCAAGAGACCCAGTACTTC. Translation: CASSHGLAGSQETQYF.

The genes are TRBV9 and TRBJ2-1, with TRBD2 identical over 8 bases. CDR1 and CDR2 from the germline V gene are SGDLS and YYNGEE. The CDR3 totals 18 residues. V dropped 0 bases and J dropped 0; count of bases not matched to a gene: 8. DNA for the CDR3: TGTGCCAGCAGCGTAGAGGTTAGCGGGAAGAGCTCCTACAATGAGCAGTTCTTC. This gives the protein CASSVEVSGKSSYNEQFF.

This clonotype was observed many times. The V call is TRBV29-1, the J call TRBJ2-5, with 8 nucleotides matching TRBD1. The CDR3 runs 14 residues. The germline gives CDR1 SQVTM, CDR2 ANQGSEA. Losses at the gene ends were 5 bases for V and 6 bases for J; bases not matched to a gene: 11. CDR3 DNA sequence: TGCAGCGTTCTCCCGGACAGGGTTACGAAGACCCAGTACTTC. Residues: CSVLPDRVTKTQYF. The complete variable domain, with remaining parts taken from reference TRBV29-1 and TRBJ2-5, reads SAVISQKPSRDICQRGTSLTIQCQVDSQVTMMFWYRQQPGQSLTLIATANQGSEATYESGFVIDKFPISRPNLTFSTLTVSNMSPEDSSIYLCSVLPDRVTKTQYFGPGTRLLVL.

This clonotype was found many times. CDR3 DNA: TGTGCCAGCAGCTTCATGGGGACAGGGTACAATGAGCAGTTCTTC. Its translation is CASSFMGTGYNEQFF. The V and J genes are TRBV5-6 and TRBJ2-1; 9 bases map to TRBD1. Germline V gives CDR1 SGHDT, CDR2 YYEEEE. The CDR3 consists of 15 residues. J lost 4 bases, V lost 2 bases, and 4 bases had no gene match.

This clonotype was seen repeatedly, ten times or more. The V and J genes are TRBV7-9 and TRBJ2-3; 8 nucleotides line up with TRBD1. J gave up 4 bases and V 3 bases, and 9 bases lay outside the gene matches. Germline CDR1 SEHNR, CDR2 FQNEAQ (reference sequence). The CDR3 runs 16 residues. The CDR3 nucleotides are TGTGCCAGCAGCTTCTCGGACAGGGTTCAGGCAGATACGCAGTATTTT. As protein: CASSFSDRVQADTQYF.

This clonotype was counted ten times or more. The rearrangement links TRBV20-1 to TRBJ1-6; D is uncertain. Trimming shortened V by 0 bases and J by 7 bases, and 13 bases separated the two germline ends. This CDR3 has 15 residues. Germline lookup yields CDR1 DFQATT and CDR2 SNEGSKA (reference sequence). In DNA form, the CDR3 reads TGCAGTGCTAGAGATCTAAGATCCCCCAATTCACCCCTCCACTTT. It specifies CSARDLRSPNSPLHF.